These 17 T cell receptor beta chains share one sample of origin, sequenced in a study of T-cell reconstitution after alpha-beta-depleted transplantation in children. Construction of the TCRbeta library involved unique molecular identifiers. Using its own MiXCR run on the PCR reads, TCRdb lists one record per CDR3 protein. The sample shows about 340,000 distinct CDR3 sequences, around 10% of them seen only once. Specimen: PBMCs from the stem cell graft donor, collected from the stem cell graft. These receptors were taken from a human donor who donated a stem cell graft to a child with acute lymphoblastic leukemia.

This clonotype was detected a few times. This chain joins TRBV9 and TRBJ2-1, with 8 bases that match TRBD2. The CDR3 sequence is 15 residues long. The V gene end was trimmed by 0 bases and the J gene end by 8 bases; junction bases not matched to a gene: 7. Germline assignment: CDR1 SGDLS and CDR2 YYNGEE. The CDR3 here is CASSVVAGGRHEQFF. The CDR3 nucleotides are TGTGCCAGCAGCGTAGTTGCGGGAGGTCGACATGAGCAGTTCTTC.

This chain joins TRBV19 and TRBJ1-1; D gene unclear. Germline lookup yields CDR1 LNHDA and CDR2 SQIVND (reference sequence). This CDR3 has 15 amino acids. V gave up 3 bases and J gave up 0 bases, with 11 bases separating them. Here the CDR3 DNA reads TGTGCCAGTAGTATCTCTCAAGACATGAACACTGAAGCTTTCTTT. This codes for CASSISQDMNTEAFF.

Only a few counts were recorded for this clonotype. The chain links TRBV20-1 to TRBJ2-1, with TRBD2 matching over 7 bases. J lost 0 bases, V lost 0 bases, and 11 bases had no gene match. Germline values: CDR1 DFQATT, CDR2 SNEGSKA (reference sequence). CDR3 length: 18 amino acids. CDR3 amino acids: CSARDGAGEKSSYNEQFF. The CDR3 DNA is TGCAGTGCTAGAGATGGCGCGGGAGAAAAAAGCTCCTACAATGAGCAGTTCTTC.

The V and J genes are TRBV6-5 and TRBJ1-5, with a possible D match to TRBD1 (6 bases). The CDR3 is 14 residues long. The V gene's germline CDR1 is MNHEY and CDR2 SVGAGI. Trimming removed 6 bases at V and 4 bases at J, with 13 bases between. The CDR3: CASRYIGGNQPQHF. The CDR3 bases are TGTGCCAGCAGATATATAGGGGGTAATCAGCCCCAGCATTTT.

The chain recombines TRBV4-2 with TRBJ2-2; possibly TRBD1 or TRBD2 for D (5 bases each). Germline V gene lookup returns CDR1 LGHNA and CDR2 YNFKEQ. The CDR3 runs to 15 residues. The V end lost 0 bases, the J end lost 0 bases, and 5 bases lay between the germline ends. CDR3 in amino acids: CASSQEGANTGELFF. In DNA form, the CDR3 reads TGTGCCAGCAGCCAAGAGGGGGCGAACACCGGGGAGCTGTTTTTT.

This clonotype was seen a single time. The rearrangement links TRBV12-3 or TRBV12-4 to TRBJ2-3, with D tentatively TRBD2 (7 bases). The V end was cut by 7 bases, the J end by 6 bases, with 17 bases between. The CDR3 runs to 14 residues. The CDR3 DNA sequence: TGTGCCAGCAAGGGGGGGGGGGCTCTGGATACGCAGTATTTT. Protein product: CASKGGGALDTQYF.

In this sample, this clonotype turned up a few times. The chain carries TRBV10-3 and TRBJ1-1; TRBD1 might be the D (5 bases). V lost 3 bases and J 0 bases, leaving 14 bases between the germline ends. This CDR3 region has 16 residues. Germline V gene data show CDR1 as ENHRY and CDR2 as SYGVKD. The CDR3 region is CAISDSQGGMNTEAFF. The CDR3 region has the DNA TGTGCCATCAGTGATTCCCAGGGAGGGATGAACACTGAAGCTTTCTTT.

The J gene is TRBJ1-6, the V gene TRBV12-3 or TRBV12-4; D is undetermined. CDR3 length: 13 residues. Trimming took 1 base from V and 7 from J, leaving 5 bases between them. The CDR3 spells CASSLGRNSPLHF. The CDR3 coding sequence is TGTGCCAGCAGTTTAGGGAGAAATTCACCCCTCCACTTT.

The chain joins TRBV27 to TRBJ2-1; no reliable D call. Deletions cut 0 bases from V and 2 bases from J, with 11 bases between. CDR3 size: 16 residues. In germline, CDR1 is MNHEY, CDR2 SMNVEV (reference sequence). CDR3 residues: CASSLSNRIPYNEQFF. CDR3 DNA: TGTGCCAGCAGTTTATCTAACCGGATCCCCTACAATGAGCAGTTCTTC.

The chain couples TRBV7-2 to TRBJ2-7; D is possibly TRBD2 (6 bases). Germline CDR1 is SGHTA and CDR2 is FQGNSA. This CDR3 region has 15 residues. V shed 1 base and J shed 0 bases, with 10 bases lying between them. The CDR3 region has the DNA TGTGCCAGCAGCTTAGTCGGGACTCCCTCCTACGAGCAGTACTTC. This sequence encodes CASSLVGTPSYEQYF.

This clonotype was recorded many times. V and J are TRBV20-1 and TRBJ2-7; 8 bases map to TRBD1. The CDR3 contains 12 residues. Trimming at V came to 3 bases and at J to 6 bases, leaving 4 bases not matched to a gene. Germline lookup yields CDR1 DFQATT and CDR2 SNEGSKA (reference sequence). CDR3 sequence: CSARKQGGEQYF. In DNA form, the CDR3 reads TGCAGTGCTAGGAAACAGGGGGGCGAGCAGTACTTC.

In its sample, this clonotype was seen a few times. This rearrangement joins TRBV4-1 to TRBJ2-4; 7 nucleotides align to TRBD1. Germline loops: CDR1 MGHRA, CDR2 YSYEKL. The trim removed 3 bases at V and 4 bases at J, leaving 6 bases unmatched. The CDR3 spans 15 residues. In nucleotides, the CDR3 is TGCGCCAGCAGCCACGACCCGGGACAGAAAAACATTCAGTACTTC. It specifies CASSHDPGQKNIQYF.

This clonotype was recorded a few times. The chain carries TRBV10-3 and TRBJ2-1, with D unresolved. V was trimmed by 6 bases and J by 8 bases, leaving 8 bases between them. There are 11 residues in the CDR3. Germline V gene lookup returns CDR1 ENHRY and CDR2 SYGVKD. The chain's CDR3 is CAISEEDEQFF. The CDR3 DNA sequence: TGTGCCATCAGCGAAGAGGATGAGCAGTTCTTC.

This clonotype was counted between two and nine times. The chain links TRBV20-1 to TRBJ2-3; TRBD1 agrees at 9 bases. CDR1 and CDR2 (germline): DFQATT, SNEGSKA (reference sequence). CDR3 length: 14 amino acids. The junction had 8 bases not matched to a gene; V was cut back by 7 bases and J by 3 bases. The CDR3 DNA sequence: TGCAGTGAGCACGGACAGGGGTCTACAGATACGCAGTATTTT. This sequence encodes CSEHGQGSTDTQYF.

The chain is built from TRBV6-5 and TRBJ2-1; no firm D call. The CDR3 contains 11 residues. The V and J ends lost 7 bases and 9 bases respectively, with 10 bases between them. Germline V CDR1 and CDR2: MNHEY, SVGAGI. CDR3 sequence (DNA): TGTGCCAGCATTAATGGTGGTGAGCAGTTCTTC. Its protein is CASINGGEQFF.

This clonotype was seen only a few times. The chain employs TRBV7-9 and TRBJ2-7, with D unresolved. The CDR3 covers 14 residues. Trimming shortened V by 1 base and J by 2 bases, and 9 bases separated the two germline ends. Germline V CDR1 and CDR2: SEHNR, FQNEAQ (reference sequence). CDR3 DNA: TGTGCCAGCAGCTTAGAGATAGAACCCTACGAGCAGTACTTC. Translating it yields CASSLEIEPYEQYF. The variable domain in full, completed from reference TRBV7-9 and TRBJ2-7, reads DTGVSQNPRHKITKRGQNVTFRCDPISEHNRLYWYRQTLGQGPEFLTYFQNEAQLEKSRLLSDRFSAERPKGSFSTLEIQRTEQGDSAMYLCASSLEIEPYEQYFGPGTRLTVT.

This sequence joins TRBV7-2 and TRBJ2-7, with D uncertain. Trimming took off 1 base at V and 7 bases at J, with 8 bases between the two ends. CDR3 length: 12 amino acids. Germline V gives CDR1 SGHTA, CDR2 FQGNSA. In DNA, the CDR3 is TGTGCCAGCAGCTTAGGGCCTACGGAGCAGTACTTC. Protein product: CASSLGPTEQYF.